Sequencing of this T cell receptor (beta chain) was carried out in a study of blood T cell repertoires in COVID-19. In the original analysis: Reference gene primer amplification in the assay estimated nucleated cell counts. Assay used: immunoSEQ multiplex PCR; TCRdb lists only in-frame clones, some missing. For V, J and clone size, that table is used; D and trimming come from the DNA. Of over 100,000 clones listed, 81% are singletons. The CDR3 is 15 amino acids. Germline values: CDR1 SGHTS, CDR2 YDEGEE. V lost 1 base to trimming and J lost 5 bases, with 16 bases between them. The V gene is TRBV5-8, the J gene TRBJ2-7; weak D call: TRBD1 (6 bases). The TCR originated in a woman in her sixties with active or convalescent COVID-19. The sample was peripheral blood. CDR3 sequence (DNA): TGTGCCAGCAGCTTGTTCGGACAGTCCACGAACGAGCAGTACTTC. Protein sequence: CASSLFGQSTNEQYF. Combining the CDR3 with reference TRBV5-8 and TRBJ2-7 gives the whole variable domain EAGVTQSPTHLIKTRGQQATLRCSPISGHTSVYWYQQALGLGLQFLLWYDEGEERNRGNFPPRFSGRQFPNYSSELNVNALELEDSALYLCASSLFGQSTNEQYFGPGTRLTVT.